Sequencing of this TCR beta chain was carried out in a study of cytomegalovirus exposure and HLA in healthy donors. CDR1 and CDR2 from the germline V gene are SGHVS and FQNEAQ. The J segment lost 1 base and the V segment lost 3 bases, leaving 6 bases of the junction unmatched. This CDR3 is built from 16 residues. With 60 Vbeta and 13 Jbeta primers, the PCR was carried out. The assay was immunoSEQ multiplex PCR, and TCRdb's table has in-frame clones only and misses some. The sample consists of 170,000 or so clones, roughly 84% of them appearing once. Donors had nominal health at sampling but likely had unrecorded immune exposures. Study-level results: The presence/absence work took it that sequencing depth was about the same across donors. For most subjects, TCR beta sequences were reported to predict HLA-A and HLA-B alleles with accuracy. V- and J-gene trimming of TCR beta was linked (in a later analysis) to a missense DCLRE1C variant.

Turning to this clone: Its antigen remains unknown.

The sequence came from a boy aged 2 to 10 in good health and CMV-seronegative. Source material: PBMCs. The chain carries TRBV7-8 and TRBJ2-4; the match to TRBD1 covers 7 bases. The CDR3 reads CASSFQGGFAKNIQYF. In DNA form, the CDR3 reads TGTGCCAGCAGCTTCCAAGGGGGCTTCGCCAAAAACATTCAGTACTTC.